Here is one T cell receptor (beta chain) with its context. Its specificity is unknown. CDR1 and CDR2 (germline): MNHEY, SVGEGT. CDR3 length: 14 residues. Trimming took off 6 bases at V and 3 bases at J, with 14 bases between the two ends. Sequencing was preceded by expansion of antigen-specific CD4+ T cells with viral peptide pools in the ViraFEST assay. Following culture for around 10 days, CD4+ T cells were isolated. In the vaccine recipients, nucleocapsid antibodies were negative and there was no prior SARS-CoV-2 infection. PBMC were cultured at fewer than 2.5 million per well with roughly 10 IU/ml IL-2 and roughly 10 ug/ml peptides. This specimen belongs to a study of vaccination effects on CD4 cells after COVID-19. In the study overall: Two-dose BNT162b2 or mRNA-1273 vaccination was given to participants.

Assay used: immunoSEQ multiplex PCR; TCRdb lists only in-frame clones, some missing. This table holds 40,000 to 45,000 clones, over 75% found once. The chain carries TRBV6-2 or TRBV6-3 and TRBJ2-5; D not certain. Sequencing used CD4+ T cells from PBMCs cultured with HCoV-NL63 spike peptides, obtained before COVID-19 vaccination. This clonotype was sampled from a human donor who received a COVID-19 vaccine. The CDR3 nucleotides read TGTGCCAGCAGCCAGCTGGGCAGCAAAGAGACCCAGTACTTC. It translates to CASSQLGSKETQYF.